This record concerns one TCR beta chain sequence. Its specificity is not known. This may be a read error: a much more frequent sequence differs by one nucleotide. Each CDR3 protein gets one entry after TCRdb re-called the multiplex PCR reads with MiXCR. The sample comprises more than 200,000 distinct CDR3 sequences, 32% of which are singletons, and over 1.1% rests with the top ten. This sample is part of a study of breast tumors, draining lymph nodes, adjacent tissues. Breast cancer patients provided tissue from their axillary draining lymph nodes. Study results and caveats: Tumor and nontumor repertoires were significantly more similar in luminal-like than in basal-like breast cancer. Data fit most tumor T cells coming from lymph node, expanding in tumor. Tumor TCR diversity was below lymph nodes but above nontumor tissue.

Sequenced sample: axillary lymph node tissue. This receptor was obtained from a female donor with breast cancer. Some clones in this sample may be carry-over from other donors' samples.

CDR3 loop: CASSSGLAGDVEQSF. CDR3 in DNA: TGTGCCAGCAGCTCAGGACTAGCGGGAGACGTTGAGCAGTCCTTC. This chain links TRBV7-9 with TRBJ2-1; TRBD2 agrees at 13 bases. There are 15 residues in the CDR3. Germline V CDR1 and CDR2: SEHNR, FQNEAQ (reference sequence).